Presented here are 17 T cell receptor beta chains from one specimen sequenced in a study of cytomegalovirus exposure and HLA in healthy donors. The PCR contained 60 Vbeta and 13 Jbeta primers. The repertoire was sequenced with immunoSEQ multiplex PCR; TCRdb's copy has only in-frame clones and lacks some. Of about 120,000 clones listed, roughly a tenth were seen once; the top ten hold roughly 4.6%. The sample comprised PBMCs. These receptors were obtained from a woman younger than 35 in good health and CMV-seropositive.

A remark on this clone: At one end, the junction sequence differs from germline, possibly due to a read error. The chain recombines TRBV28 with TRBJ2-7, with D maybe TRBD1 (6 bases). Germline V gene lookup returns CDR1 MDHEN and CDR2 SYDVKM. This CDR3 comprises 11 residues. The chain's CDR3 is CASSLSYRVSF. DNA of the CDR3: TGTGCCAGCAGTTTAAGTTACAGGGTTAGCTTC. Full variable domain (rest looked up from reference TRBV28 and TRBJ2-7): DVKVTQSSRYLVKRTGEKVFLECVQDMDHENMFWYRQDPGLGLRLIYFSYDVKMKEKGDIPEGYSVSREKKERFSLILESASTNQTSMYLCASSLSYRVSFGPGTRLTVT.

V usage is TRBV10-3 and J usage is TRBJ2-7, with D possibly matching TRBD1 (6 bases). V lost 6 bases, J lost 5 bases, and 17 bases lay in between. This CDR3 region has 14 residues. Germline V lookup: CDR1 ENHRY, CDR2 SYGVKD. This CDR3 is CAIRAGTLKDEQYF. The CDR3 nucleotides read TGTGCCATCAGAGCCGGGACACTGAAGGACGAGCAGTACTTC.

The sample holds a few counts of this clone. The chain uses TRBV30 and TRBJ1-1, with D unresolved. There are 16 residues in the CDR3. The V gene lost 0 bases and the J gene lost 3 bases, with 17 bases spanning the gap. Germline V gene lookup returns CDR1 GTSNPN and CDR2 SVGIG (reference sequence). The CDR3, as DNA: TGTGCCTGGAGTGTCCCCGGGGTCAATGGTCACACTGAAGCTTTCTTT. Translation gives CAWSVPGVNGHTEAFF.

This chain joins TRBV6-1 and TRBJ2-7, with D hard to call. Germline V gives CDR1 MNHNS, CDR2 SASEGT. V lost 6 bases and J lost 2, with 11 bases in between. The CDR3 runs 13 residues. In DNA, the CDR3 is TGTGCCAGCAGGTTTGCGGCTACCTACGAGCAGTACTTC. This codes for CASRFAATYEQYF.

The J gene is TRBJ2-1, the V gene TRBV12-5; D gene uncertain. V was shortened by 1 base and J by 0 bases, with 7 bases between the two germline ends. The CDR3 has 15 amino acids. Germline CDR1 and CDR2: LGHNT and FRNRAP. CDR3: CASGLGGLSYNEQFF. In nucleotides, the CDR3 is TGTGCTAGTGGTTTGGGCGGCCTCTCCTACAATGAGCAGTTCTTC.

This clone was counted only a few times. The rearrangement joins TRBV6-1 to TRBJ2-7; 12 bases line up with TRBD2. Germline CDR1 is MNHNS and CDR2 is SASEGT. There are 15 residues in the CDR3. V shed 6 bases and J 3 bases; nucleotides not matched to a gene: 6. The CDR3 bases are TGTGCCAGCAGCTCACTAGCGGGAGGCCACTACGAGCAGTACTTC. Amino acid sequence: CASSSLAGGHYEQYF.

V gene TRBV4-1 combines with J gene TRBJ2-7, with TRBD2 as a possible D gene (6 bases). V was shortened by 4 bases and J by 1 base, with 23 bases between the two germline ends. The germline gives CDR1 MGHRA, CDR2 YSYEKL. This CDR3 contains 18 residues. The CDR3 is CASSLLAGGVAGSYEQYF. CDR3 in DNA: TGCGCCAGCAGCCTTCTCGCCGGAGGGGTCGCAGGTTCCTACGAGCAGTACTTC.

This clone has a handful of counts. This chain links TRBV9 with TRBJ2-3; D is uncertain. The CDR3 spans 11 residues. V lost 3 bases to trimming and J lost 3 bases, with 2 bases between them. In germline, CDR1 is SGDLS, CDR2 YYNGEE. The CDR3 DNA is TGTGCCAGCAGCGCTACAGATACGCAGTATTTT. Translation gives CASSATDTQYF.

The chain joins TRBV7-2 to TRBJ2-2, with a possible D match to TRBD1 (5 bases). Germline loops: CDR1 SGHTA, CDR2 FQGNSA. V lost 5 bases and J 5 bases, leaving 18 bases between the germline ends. This CDR3 region has 16 residues. The CDR3 DNA follows: TGTGCCAGCAGCCCAACCATGCCAGGGCGGACCGGGGAGCTGTTTTTT. Amino acids: CASSPTMPGRTGELFF.

This chain links TRBV27 with TRBJ2-5; 11 nucleotides align to TRBD2. Matching the DNA end better, TRBJ2-7 makes the J call doubtful. This CDR3 has 16 residues. Germline CDR1 reads MNHEY; CDR2 reads SMNVEV (reference sequence). The CDR3 bases are TGTGCCAGCAGTCCGGAAACTAGCGGGAGTTCCTACGAGCAGTACTTC. Amino acids: CASSPETSGSSYEQYF.

This clone occurred a few times. The V gene is TRBV30, the J gene TRBJ1-1; TRBD1 is a possible D gene (5 bases). CDR1 GTSNPN and CDR2 SVGIG come from the germline V gene (reference sequence). V lost 4 bases and J lost 4, with 13 bases in between. The CDR3 length is 13 residues. CDR3 amino acids: CAWMGGAGTEAFF. DNA for the CDR3: TGTGCCTGGATGGGAGGGGCTGGCACTGAAGCTTTCTTT.

This clone was seen a few times. This chain links TRBV6-1 with TRBJ2-1; D not certain. There are 12 residues in the CDR3. Deletions cut 6 bases from V and 7 bases from J, with 10 bases between. Germline CDR1 is MNHNS and CDR2 is SASEGT. CDR3 coding DNA: TGTGCCAGCAGCCCATGGGCTAATGAGCAGTTCTTC. Translation: CASSPWANEQFF.

V usage is TRBV5-4 and J usage is TRBJ2-2; 8 nucleotides line up with TRBD1. CDR3 length: 14 amino acids. Germline CDR1 is SGHNT and CDR2 is YYREEE (reference sequence). Losses at the gene ends were 4 bases for V and 1 base for J; bases not matched to a gene: 0. CDR3 coding DNA: TGTGCCAGCAGCGGGACAGGGAACACCGGGGAGCTGTTTTTT. Its translation is CASSGTGNTGELFF.

This clone appeared a few times. The chain joins TRBV5-6 to TRBJ2-7, with D unresolved. The CDR3 length is 13 residues. Trimming pared 1 base from V and 2 bases from J, leaving 7 bases between. CDR1 SGHDT and CDR2 YYEEEE come from the germline V gene. The chain's CDR3 is CASSLIPAYEQYF. The CDR3 region has the DNA TGTGCCAGCAGCTTGATCCCGGCCTACGAGCAGTACTTC.

CDR3 in amino acids: CASGRGSYEQYF. Written as DNA, the CDR3 is TGTGCCAGCGGTCGGGGATCCTACGAGCAGTACTTC. The chain has TRBV6-5 and TRBJ2-7, with D possibly TRBD2 on 5 matching bases. The ends were cut back, 8 bases at V and 1 base at J, with 9 bases in the middle. Germline V gene sequence: CDR1 MNHEY, CDR2 SVGAGI. The CDR3 runs to 12 residues.

This clone was detected only a few times. The chain uses TRBV15 and TRBJ2-3, with 7 bases matching TRBD1. Trimming removed 5 bases from V and 2 bases from J; junction bases left unmatched: 4. This CDR3 region has 14 residues. CDR1 LNHNV and CDR2 YYDKDF come from the germline V gene (reference sequence). CDR3 loop: CATSGTAFTDTQYF. The CDR3 bases are TGTGCCACCAGCGGGACAGCTTTCACAGATACGCAGTATTTT.

This sequence joins TRBV28 and TRBJ1-3; D remains ambiguous. CDR1 and CDR2 (germline): MDHEN, SYDVKM. There are 13 residues in the CDR3. Trimming took 6 bases from V and 1 from J, leaving 7 bases between them. The CDR3 bases are TGTGCCAGCAGCCCCCCGTCTGGAAACACCATATATTTT. Amino acid sequence: CASSPPSGNTIYF.